A single sample gave rise to the 28 T cell receptor beta chains below, sequenced in a study of CXCR3-negative and CXCR3-positive naive CD8 T cells. Findings and caveats of the study: TRB CDR3s were more hydrophobic in CXCR3-positive than in CXCR3-negative naive cells.

Through 5' RACE with UMI labels, the TRB cDNA libraries were prepared. TCRdb reanalyzed the 5' RACE reads, giving one entry per CDR3 protein sequence and no DNA. This sample's table has some 130,000 distinct CDR3 sequences. No antigen has been assigned to these receptors. The sample was naive CXCR3+ CD8+ T cells from blood. Indicated subset: CD45RO-CCR7+CD27+CD95- naive CD8+ T cells expressing CXCR3 (TNR3+). The source of these receptors is a human donor in good health. Some clones in this sample may be carry-over from other donors' samples.

The chain combines TRBV5-6 with TRBJ2-1; TCRdb proposes TRBD2, but this gene call is untestable without DNA. The CDR3 consists of 16 residues. Germline values: CDR1 SGHDT, CDR2 YYEEEE. This CDR3 reads CASSLGGTTPHNEQFF.

The rearrangement joins TRBV4-3 to TRBJ2-7; the TRBD1 assignment by TCRdb is unverifiable without DNA. The CDR3 contains 15 residues. Looked up from germline, CDR1 is LGHNA and CDR2 is YSLEER. The CDR3: CASSQHRDSPYEQYF.

The chain links TRBV6-2 or TRBV6-3 to TRBJ2-3; checking the TCRdb D call of TRBD1 is not possible without DNA. Germline V gene lookup returns CDR1 MNHEY and CDR2 SVGEGT. CDR3 size: 16 residues. This CDR3 reads CASSYPGQGGPDTQYF.

J is TRBJ2-1 and V is TRBV6-5; the TCRdb D gene call, TRBD1, has no DNA to confirm it. The germline gives CDR1 MNHEY, CDR2 SVGAGI. The CDR3 extends over 14 amino acids. CDR3: CASTPGTEYNEQFF.

The chain is built from TRBV6-5 and TRBJ1-3. There are 13 residues in the CDR3. The V gene's germline CDR1 is MNHEY and CDR2 SVGAGI. CDR3 in amino acids: CASRSVTGNTIYF.

The chain carries TRBV6-5 and TRBJ1-1; the TCRdb call, TRBD1, lacks DNA for checking. This CDR3 region has 14 residues. The germline CDR1 and CDR2 sequences are MNHEY and SVGAGI. The CDR3 reads CASSWGTGDTEAFF.

The genes are TRBV19 and TRBJ2-2. Germline V gene sequence: CDR1 LNHDA, CDR2 SQIVND (reference sequence). The CDR3 consists of 12 residues. Here the CDR3 reads CASRIGAGELFF. The full variable domain, in which reference TRBV19 and TRBJ2-2 provide the parts outside the CDR3, is DGGITQSPKYLFRKEGQNVTLSCEQNLNHDAMYWYRQDPGQGLRLIYYSQIVNDFQKGDIAEGYSVSREKKESFPLTVTSAQKNPTAFYLCASRIGAGELFFGEGSRLTVL.

The chain recombines TRBV7-3 with TRBJ2-7; the TCRdb call, TRBD2, lacks DNA for checking. The CDR3 covers 13 residues. CDR1 and CDR2 (germline): SGHTA, FQGTGA. This CDR3 reads CASSWDSRGEQYF.

V usage is TRBV12-2 and J usage is TRBJ2-7; as DNA is missing, the TRBD1 call by TCRdb cannot be tested. TRBV12-2 is noted as a pseudogene. The CDR3 has 14 residues. The CDR3 region is CASRLGQSSYEQYF.

The chain joins TRBV29-1 to TRBJ1-2; TCRdb picks TRBD1, but there is no DNA to check that call. CDR1 and CDR2 (germline): SQVTM, ANQGSEA. This CDR3 region has 14 residues. The CDR3 reads CSVEDRAGDYGYTF.

The chain recombines TRBV28 with TRBJ2-7; no DNA is available, so the TRBD2 call from TCRdb remains unchecked. The length of the CDR3 is 16 residues. Germline-derived CDR1 and CDR2 are MDHEN and SYDVKM. The CDR3 sequence is CASSFSRTSASYEQYF. The full variable domain, rest sourced from reference TRBV28 and TRBJ2-7, is DVKVTQSSRYLVKRTGEKVFLECVQDMDHENMFWYRQDPGLGLRLIYFSYDVKMKEKGDIPEGYSVSREKKERFSLILESASTNQTSMYLCASSFSRTSASYEQYFGPGTRLTVT.

V is TRBV12-3 or TRBV12-4 and J is TRBJ2-1; TCRdb indicates TRBD2, and absent DNA this call remains unverified. This CDR3 contains 15 residues. The CDR3 here is CASSLSGLAANEQFF.

The rearrangement links TRBV18 to TRBJ1-3. In germline, CDR1 is KGHSH, CDR2 LQKENI. The CDR3 length is 16 residues. CDR3 loop: CASSPPSALSGNTIYF.

The CDR3: CATSSRLGPIYNEQFF. The chain has TRBV15 and TRBJ2-1; the D call from TCRdb, TRBD2, cannot be confirmed without DNA. The germline gives CDR1 LNHNV, CDR2 YYDKDF (reference sequence). This CDR3 has 16 residues. The complete variable domain, with remaining parts taken from reference TRBV15 and TRBJ2-1, reads DAMVIQNPRYQVTQFGKPVTLSCSQTLNHNVMYWYQQKSSQAPKLLFHYYDKDFNNEADTPDNFQSRRPNTSFCFLDIRSPGLGDTAMYLCATSSRLGPIYNEQFFGPGTRLTVL.

The V call is TRBV11-2, the J call TRBJ2-2; TCRdb's D call of TRBD1 is untestable without DNA. The CDR3 length is 14 residues. The germline V gene has CDR1 SGHAT and CDR2 FQNNGV. CDR3 protein: CASSLDGASGELFF.

The chain has TRBV28 and TRBJ2-6; absent DNA, TCRdb's TRBD1 call cannot be checked. The V gene's germline CDR1 is MDHEN and CDR2 SYDVKM. The CDR3 runs to 16 residues. This CDR3 is CASSLGRISGANVLTF.

V gene TRBV6-4 combines with J gene TRBJ2-1; the D call from TCRdb, TRBD2, cannot be confirmed without DNA. Germline CDR1 and CDR2: MRHNA and SNTAGT. This CDR3 is built from 16 residues. CDR3 sequence reads: CASSDSPSGGYNEQFF.

The rearrangement joins TRBV5-1 to TRBJ2-2; lacking DNA, the TRBD2 call made by TCRdb goes unchecked. Germline loops: CDR1 SGHRS, CDR2 YFSETQ. The CDR3 covers 15 residues. The CDR3 here is CASSDGLASTGELFF.

The rearrangement joins TRBV3-1 to TRBJ2-7; the TRBD1 assignment by TCRdb is unverifiable without DNA. The CDR3 consists of 16 residues. Germline CDR1 and CDR2: LGHDT and YNNKEL (reference sequence). CDR3 loop: CASSQGLPGGSYEQYF.

The rearrangement uses TRBV29-1 and TRBJ2-1; TCRdb proposes TRBD1, but this gene call is untestable without DNA. The germline gives CDR1 SQVTM, CDR2 ANQGSEA. The CDR3 is 11 residues long. CDR3 region: CSVIFDPAEFF.

CDR3 residues: CASSPLSGRDTQYF. This chain uses TRBV7-9 with TRBJ2-3; there is no DNA to check the TCRdb D call of TRBD1. This CDR3 comprises 14 residues. Per the germline V gene, CDR1 is SEHNR and CDR2 is FQNEAQ (reference sequence). The whole variable domain, filled in from reference TRBV7-9 and TRBJ2-3, reads DTGVSQNPRHKITKRGQNVTFRCDPISEHNRLYWYRQTLGQGPEFLTYFQNEAQLEKSRLLSDRFSAERPKGSFSTLEIQRTEQGDSAMYLCASSPLSGRDTQYFGPGTRLTVL.

V is TRBV5-1 and J is TRBJ2-3. In germline, CDR1 is SGHRS, CDR2 YFSETQ. CDR3 length: 14 amino acids. This CDR3 is CASSLVAVTDTQYF.

The rearrangement links TRBV11-2 to TRBJ1-1. The germline V gene has CDR1 SGHAT and CDR2 FQNNGV. This CDR3 has 13 amino acids. CDR3 in amino acids: CASSLGFNTEAFF.

The chain couples TRBV5-1 to TRBJ2-7. The CDR3 consists of 13 residues. Germline values: CDR1 SGHRS, CDR2 YFSETQ. This chain's CDR3 is CASSWDRTYEQYF.

This chain uses TRBV20-1 with TRBJ2-7; TCRdb's assignment of TRBD2 cannot be checked, as there is no DNA. The length of the CDR3 is 13 residues. Germline V gene data show CDR1 as DFQATT and CDR2 as SNEGSKA (reference sequence). The CDR3 loop is CSARGTASYEQYF.

The gene calls are TRBV7-9 and TRBJ1-2. The CDR3 totals 15 residues. Germline loops: CDR1 SEHNR, CDR2 FQNEAQ (reference sequence). The CDR3 reads CASSDPRTANYGYTF.

The chain employs TRBV28 and TRBJ2-7; there is no DNA to check the TCRdb D call of TRBD1. This CDR3 spans 13 amino acids. Germline V lookup: CDR1 MDHEN, CDR2 SYDVKM. Here the CDR3 reads CASRHRETYEQYF. The variable domain in full, completed from reference TRBV28 and TRBJ2-7, reads DVKVTQSSRYLVKRTGEKVFLECVQDMDHENMFWYRQDPGLGLRLIYFSYDVKMKEKGDIPEGYSVSREKKERFSLILESASTNQTSMYLCASRHRETYEQYFGPGTRLTVT.

The V call is TRBV20-1, the J call TRBJ2-1; TCRdb reports TRBD2, a call that lacks DNA to check it against. Germline V gene sequence: CDR1 DFQATT, CDR2 SNEGSKA (reference sequence). The CDR3 length is 14 residues. CDR3 amino acids: CSAASGGGFNEQFF.